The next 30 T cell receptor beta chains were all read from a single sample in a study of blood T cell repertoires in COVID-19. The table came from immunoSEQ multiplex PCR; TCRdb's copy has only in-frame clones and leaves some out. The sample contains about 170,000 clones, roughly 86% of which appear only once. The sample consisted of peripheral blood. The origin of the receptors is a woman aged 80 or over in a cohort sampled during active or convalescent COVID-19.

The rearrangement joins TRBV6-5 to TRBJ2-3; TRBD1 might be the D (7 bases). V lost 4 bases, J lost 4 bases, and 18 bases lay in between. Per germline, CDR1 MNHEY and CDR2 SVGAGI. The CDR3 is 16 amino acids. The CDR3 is CASSSNRGLAPDTQYF. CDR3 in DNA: TGTGCCAGCAGTTCAAACAGGGGACTCGCACCAGATACGCAGTATTTT.

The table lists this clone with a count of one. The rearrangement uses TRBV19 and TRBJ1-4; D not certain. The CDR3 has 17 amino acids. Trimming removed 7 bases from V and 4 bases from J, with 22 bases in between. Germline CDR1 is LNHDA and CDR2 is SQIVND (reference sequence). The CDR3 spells CASMRPQRLSRNEKLFF. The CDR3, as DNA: TGTGCCAGTATGCGACCCCAGCGGCTGAGCCGTAATGAAAAACTGTTTTTT.

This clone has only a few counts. The DNA of the CDR3 is TGTGCCAGCAGCGTCGGGGGGGCCGGCGGGGAGCTGTTTTTT. As protein: CASSVGGAGGELFF. The chain recombines TRBV9 with TRBJ2-2; 8 positions match TRBD2. With V trimmed by 2 bases and J by 7 bases, 4 bases remained unmatched. There are 14 residues in the CDR3. Germline lookup yields CDR1 SGDLS and CDR2 YYNGEE.

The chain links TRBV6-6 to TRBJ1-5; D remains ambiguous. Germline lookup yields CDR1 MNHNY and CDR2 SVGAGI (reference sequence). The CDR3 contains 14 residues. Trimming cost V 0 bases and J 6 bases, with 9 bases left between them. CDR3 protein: CASSYSAAGQPQHF. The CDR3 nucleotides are TGTGCCAGCAGTTACTCGGCGGCGGGTCAGCCCCAGCATTTT.

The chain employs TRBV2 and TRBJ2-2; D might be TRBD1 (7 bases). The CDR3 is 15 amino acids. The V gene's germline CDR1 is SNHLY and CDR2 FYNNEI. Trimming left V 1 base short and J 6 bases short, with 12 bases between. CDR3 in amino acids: CASSEGSRGAGELFF. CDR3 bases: TGTGCCAGCAGTGAAGGTAGCAGGGGGGCCGGGGAGCTGTTTTTT.

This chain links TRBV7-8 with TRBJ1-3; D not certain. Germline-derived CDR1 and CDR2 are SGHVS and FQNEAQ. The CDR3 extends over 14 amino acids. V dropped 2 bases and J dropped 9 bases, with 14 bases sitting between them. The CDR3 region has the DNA TGTGCCAGCAGCTTATCCCAAATGGGCAGCACCATATATTTT. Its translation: CASSLSQMGSTIYF.

CDR3 bases: TGTGCCAGCAGCTTTACAGGGCTTCGGGACACTGAAGCTTTCTTT. Protein product: CASSFTGLRDTEAFF. This sequence joins TRBV3-1 (or the pseudogene TRBV3-2) and TRBJ1-1; TRBD1 might be the D (6 bases). The germline CDR1 and CDR2 sequences are LGHDT and YNNKEL (reference sequence). V was trimmed by 5 bases and J by 3 bases, leaving 16 bases between them. CDR3 length: 15 residues.

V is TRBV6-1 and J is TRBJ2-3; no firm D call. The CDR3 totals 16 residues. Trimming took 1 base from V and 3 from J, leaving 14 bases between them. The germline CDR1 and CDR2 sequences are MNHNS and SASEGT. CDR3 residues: CASSEGAALGTDTQYF. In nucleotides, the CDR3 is TGTGCCAGCAGTGAAGGGGCAGCCCTGGGTACAGATACGCAGTATTTT.

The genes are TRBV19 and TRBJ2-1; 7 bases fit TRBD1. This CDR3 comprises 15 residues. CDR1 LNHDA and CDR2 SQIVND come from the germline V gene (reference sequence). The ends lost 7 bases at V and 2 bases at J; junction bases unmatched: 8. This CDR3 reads CASTQRGQTYNEQFF. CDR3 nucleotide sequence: TGTGCCAGTACCCAGAGGGGGCAGACCTACAATGAGCAGTTCTTC.

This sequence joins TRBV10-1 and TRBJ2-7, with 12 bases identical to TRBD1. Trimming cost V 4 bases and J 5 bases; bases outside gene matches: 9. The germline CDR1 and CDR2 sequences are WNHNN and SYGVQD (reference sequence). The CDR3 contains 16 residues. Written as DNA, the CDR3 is TGCGCCAGCAGTGTTACACCGGGACAGGGGGCCAACGAGCAGTACTTC. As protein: CASSVTPGQGANEQYF.

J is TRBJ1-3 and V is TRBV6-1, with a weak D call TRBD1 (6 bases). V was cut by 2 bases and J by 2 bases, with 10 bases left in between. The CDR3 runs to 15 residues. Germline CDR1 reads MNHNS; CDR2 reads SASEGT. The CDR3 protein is CASSELGTPGNTIYF. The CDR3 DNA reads TGTGCCAGCAGTGAATTGGGGACACCTGGAAACACCATATATTTT.

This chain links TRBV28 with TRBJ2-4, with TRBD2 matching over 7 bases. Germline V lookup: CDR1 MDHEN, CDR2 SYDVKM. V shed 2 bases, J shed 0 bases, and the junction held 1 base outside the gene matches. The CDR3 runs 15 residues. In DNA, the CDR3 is TGTGCCAGCAGTTTAGCGGGGGAAGCCAAAAACATTCAGTACTTC. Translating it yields CASSLAGEAKNIQYF.

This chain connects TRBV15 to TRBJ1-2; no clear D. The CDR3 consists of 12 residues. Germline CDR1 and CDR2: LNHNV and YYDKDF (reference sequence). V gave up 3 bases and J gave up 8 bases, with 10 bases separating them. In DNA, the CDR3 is TGTGCCACCAGCAGTTCCGTTCCCGGCTACACCTTC. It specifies CATSSSVPGYTF.

CDR3 nucleotides: TGTGCCAGCAGCCAAGCTGGGAGCGGGAGGGCCCGGGCAGATACGCAGTATTTT. Its protein product is CASSQAGSGRARADTQYF. The chain couples TRBV4-2 to TRBJ2-3; 10 bases are shared with TRBD2. V lost 1 base to trimming and J lost 4 bases; unmatched junction nucleotides: 11. The germline CDR1 and CDR2 sequences are LGHNA and YNFKEQ. The CDR3 covers 18 residues.

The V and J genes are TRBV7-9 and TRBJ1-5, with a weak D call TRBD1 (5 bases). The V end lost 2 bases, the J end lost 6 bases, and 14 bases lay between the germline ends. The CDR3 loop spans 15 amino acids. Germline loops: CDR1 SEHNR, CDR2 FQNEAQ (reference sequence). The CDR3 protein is CASSLSSGFGQPQHF. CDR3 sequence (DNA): TGTGCCAGCAGCTTATCATCAGGGTTTGGTCAGCCCCAGCATTTT.

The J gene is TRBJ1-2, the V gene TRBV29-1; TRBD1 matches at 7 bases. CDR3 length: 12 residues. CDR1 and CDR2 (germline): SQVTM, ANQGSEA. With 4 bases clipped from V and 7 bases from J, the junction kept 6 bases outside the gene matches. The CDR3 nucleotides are TGCAGCGTTGTTTCACAGGGGCGTGGCTACACCTTC. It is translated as CSVVSQGRGYTF.

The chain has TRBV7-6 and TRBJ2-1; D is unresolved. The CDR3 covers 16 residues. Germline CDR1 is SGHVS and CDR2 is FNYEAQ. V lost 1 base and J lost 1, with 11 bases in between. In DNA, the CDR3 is TGTGCCAGCAGCTTAGTTGCCAGTAATTCCTACAATGAGCAGTTCTTC. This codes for CASSLVASNSYNEQFF.

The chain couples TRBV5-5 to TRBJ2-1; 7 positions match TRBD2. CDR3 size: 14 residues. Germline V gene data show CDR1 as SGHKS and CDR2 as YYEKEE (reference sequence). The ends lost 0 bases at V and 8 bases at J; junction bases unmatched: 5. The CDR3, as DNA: TGTGCCAGCAGCTTGGGCGGGGGTCGGGATGAGCAGTTCTTC. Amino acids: CASSLGGGRDEQFF.

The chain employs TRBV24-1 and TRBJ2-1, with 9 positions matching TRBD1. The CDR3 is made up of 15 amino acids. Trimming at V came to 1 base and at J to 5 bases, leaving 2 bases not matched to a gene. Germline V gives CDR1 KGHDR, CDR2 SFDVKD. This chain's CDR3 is CATSDFGQGNNEQFF. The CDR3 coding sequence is TGTGCCACCAGTGATTTCGGACAGGGGAACAATGAGCAGTTCTTC.

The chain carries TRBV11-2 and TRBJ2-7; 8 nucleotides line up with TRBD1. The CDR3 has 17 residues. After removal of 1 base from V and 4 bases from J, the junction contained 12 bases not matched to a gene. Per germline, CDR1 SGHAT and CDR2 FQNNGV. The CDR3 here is CASSLGRGQAKLYEQYF. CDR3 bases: TGTGCCAGCAGCTTAGGTAGGGGACAGGCGAAGCTTTACGAGCAGTACTTC.

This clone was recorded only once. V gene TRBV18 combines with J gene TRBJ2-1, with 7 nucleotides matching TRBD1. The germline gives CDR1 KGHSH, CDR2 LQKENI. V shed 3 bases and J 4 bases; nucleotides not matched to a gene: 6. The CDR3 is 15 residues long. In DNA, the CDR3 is TGTGCCAGCTCACCCGGGACAGAGTTGTACAATGAGCAGTTCTTC. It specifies CASSPGTELYNEQFF. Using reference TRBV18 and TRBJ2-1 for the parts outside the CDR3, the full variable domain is NAGVMQNPRHLVRRRGQEARLRCSPMKGHSHVYWYRQLPEEGLKFMVYLQKENIIDESGMPKERFSAEFPKEGPSILRIQQVVRGDSAAYFCASSPGTELYNEQFFGPGTRLTVL.

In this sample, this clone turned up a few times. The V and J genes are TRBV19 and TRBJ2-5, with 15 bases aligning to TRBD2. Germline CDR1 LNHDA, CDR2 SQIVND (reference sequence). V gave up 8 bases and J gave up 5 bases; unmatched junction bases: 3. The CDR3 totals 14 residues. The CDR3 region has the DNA TGTGCCAGTTCGGGACTAGCGGGAGGTGAGACCCAGTACTTC. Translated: CASSGLAGGETQYF.

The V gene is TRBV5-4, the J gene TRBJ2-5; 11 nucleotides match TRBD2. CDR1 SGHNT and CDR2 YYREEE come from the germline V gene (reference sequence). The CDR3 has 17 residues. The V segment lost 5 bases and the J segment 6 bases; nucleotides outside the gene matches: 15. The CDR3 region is CASSYGTSGGRGKTQYF. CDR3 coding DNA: TGTGCCAGCAGTTACGGGACTAGCGGAGGAAGGGGGAAGACCCAGTACTTC.

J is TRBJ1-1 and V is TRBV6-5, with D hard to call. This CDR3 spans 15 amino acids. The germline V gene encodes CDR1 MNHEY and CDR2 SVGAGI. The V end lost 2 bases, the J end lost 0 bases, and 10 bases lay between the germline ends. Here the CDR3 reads CASSYGGYMNTEAFF. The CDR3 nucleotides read TGTGCCAGCAGTTACGGTGGTTACATGAACACTGAAGCTTTCTTT.

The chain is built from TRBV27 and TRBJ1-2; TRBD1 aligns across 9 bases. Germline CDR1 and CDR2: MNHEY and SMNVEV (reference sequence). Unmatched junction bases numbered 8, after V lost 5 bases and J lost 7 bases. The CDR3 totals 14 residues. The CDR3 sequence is CASSRQGVFGGYTF. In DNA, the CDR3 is TGTGCCAGCAGTAGACAGGGGGTTTTTGGTGGCTACACCTTC.

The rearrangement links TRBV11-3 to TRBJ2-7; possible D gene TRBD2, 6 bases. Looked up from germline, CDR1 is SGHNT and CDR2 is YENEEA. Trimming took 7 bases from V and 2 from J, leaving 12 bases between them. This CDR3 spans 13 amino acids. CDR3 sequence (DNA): TGTGCCAGCACCCCGGGAGCTGCCTACGAGCAGTACTTC. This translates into CASTPGAAYEQYF.

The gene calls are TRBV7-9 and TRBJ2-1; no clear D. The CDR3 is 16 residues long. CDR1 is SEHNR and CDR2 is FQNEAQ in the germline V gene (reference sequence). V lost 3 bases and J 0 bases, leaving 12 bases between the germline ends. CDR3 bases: TGTGCCAGCAGCTTGTTTTCTGCCAGCTCCTACAATGAGCAGTTCTTC. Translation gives CASSLFSASSYNEQFF.

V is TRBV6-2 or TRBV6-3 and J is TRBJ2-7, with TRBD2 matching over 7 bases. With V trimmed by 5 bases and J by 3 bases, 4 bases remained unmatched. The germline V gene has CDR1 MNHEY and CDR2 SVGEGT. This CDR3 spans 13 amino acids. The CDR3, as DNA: TGTGCCAGCAGTCTCCCGGGGGGCTACGAGCAGTACTTC. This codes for CASSLPGGYEQYF.

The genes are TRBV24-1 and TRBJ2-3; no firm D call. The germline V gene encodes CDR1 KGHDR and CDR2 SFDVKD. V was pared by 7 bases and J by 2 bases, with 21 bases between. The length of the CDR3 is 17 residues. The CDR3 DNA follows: TGTGCCACCAGCGAGGATACGAGAAGCTCTAACACAGATACGCAGTATTTT. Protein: CATSEDTRSSNTDTQYF.

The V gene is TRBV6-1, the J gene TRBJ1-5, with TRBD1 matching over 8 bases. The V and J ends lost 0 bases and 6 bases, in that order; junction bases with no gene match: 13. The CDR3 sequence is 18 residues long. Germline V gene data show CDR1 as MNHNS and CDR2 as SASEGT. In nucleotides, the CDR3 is TGTGCCAGCAGTGAAGCGGAGCAGGGGGCGCGAATAGGTCAGCCCCAGCATTTT. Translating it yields CASSEAEQGARIGQPQHF.